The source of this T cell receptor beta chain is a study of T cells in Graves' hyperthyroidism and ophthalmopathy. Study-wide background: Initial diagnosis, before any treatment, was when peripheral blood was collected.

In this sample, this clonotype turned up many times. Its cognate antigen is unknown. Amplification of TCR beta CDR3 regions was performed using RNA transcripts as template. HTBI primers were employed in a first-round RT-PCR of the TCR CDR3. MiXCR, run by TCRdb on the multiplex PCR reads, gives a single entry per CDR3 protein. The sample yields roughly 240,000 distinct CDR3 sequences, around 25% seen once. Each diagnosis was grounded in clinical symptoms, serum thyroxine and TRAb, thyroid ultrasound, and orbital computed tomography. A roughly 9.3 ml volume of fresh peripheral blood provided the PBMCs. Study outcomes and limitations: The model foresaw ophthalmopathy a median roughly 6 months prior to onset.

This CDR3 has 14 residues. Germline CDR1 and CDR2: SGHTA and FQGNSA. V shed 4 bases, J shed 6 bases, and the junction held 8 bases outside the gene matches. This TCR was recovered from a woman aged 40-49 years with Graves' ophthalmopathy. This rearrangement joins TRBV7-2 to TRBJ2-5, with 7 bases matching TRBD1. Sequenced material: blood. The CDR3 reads CASSSHRGQKTQYF. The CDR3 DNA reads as TGTGCCAGCAGCTCACACAGGGGTCAGAAGACCCAGTACTTC.